Given below is one T cell receptor (beta chain) in context. What it recognizes is unknown. CDR3 size: 16 residues. Germline loops: CDR1 DFQATT, CDR2 SNEGSKA (reference sequence). Trimming left V 4 bases short and J 1 base short, with 19 bases between. This entry belongs to a study of regulatory T cells in long-lasting Graves disease. Study in general: The criterion for persistent Graves' disease was over 5 years of antithyroid drugs with positive TSH receptor antibodies.

Study-wide results and caveats: It was in persistent disease that TRBV28, TRBJ1-2 and TRBJ2-5 were favored.

Arm-PCR with iRepertoire HTBI primers amplified the CDR3 regions for these TCR beta libraries. TCRdb reprocessed the multiplex PCR reads with MiXCR, giving one entry per CDR3 protein. The profile shows 500,000 to 800,000 distinct CDR3 sequences, approximately 29% of them singletons. Time point specified: persistent/refractory GD, antithyroid drugs over 5 years with positive TRAb. TCR sequences were obtained from RNA taken from PBMCs. The chain carries TRBV20-1 and TRBJ1-1; D not resolved. The material sequenced was peripheral blood mononuclear cells (PBMCs), taken when the disease was refractory, from a patient treated with antithyroid drugs. The TCR was taken from a female donor with Graves disease. CDR3 protein: CSAIPRSQGWNTEAFF. DNA of the CDR3: TGCAGTGCTATACCGAGATCCCAAGGTTGGAACACTGAAGCTTTCTTT.